These 31 T cell receptor beta chains originate from one sample sequenced in a study of monozygotic twins with inflammatory bowel disease. TCRdb re-analyzed the 5' RACE reads; it lists each CDR3 protein once, without DNA. This table holds approximately 150,000 distinct CDR3 sequences. Sequencing was performed on blood. The receptor source for this set is a human donor with ulcerative colitis or Crohn's disease, or a healthy co-twin of an affected twin (not recorded which).

The rearrangement joins TRBV7-9 to TRBJ2-4; TCRdb picks TRBD1, but there is no DNA to check that call. CDR1 is SEHNR and CDR2 is FQNEAQ in the germline V gene (reference sequence). The CDR3 runs to 17 residues. The CDR3 region is CASSLRGTGITKNIQYF.

This chain uses TRBV20-1 with TRBJ2-1; lacking DNA, the TRBD1 call made by TCRdb goes unchecked. Germline V gives CDR1 DFQATT, CDR2 SNEGSKA (reference sequence). The CDR3 runs 12 residues. CDR3: CSAPTEYNEQFF.

This chain connects TRBV24-1 to TRBJ2-1; TCRdb indicates TRBD2, and absent DNA this call remains unverified. The germline V gene encodes CDR1 KGHDR and CDR2 SFDVKD. This CDR3 contains 15 residues. CDR3 amino acids: CATSDWVAGGDEQFF.

The chain employs TRBV12-3 or TRBV12-4 and TRBJ2-5; TCRdb calls TRBD2, which cannot be checked without DNA. The CDR3 is made up of 14 amino acids. CDR3 amino acids: CASSLMSSPGAQYF.

The chain uses TRBV27 and TRBJ2-5; TCRdb designates TRBD2, a call that cannot be tested without DNA. The V gene's germline CDR1 is MNHEY and CDR2 SMNVEV (reference sequence). The CDR3 spans 17 residues. This CDR3 is CASSFAGLAGGWETQYF.

The chain links TRBV7-9 to TRBJ2-7. Germline CDR1 SEHNR, CDR2 FQNEAQ (reference sequence). The CDR3 has 13 amino acids. The CDR3 reads CASSLVDTYEQYF.

This rearrangement joins TRBV18 to TRBJ2-7; TCRdb indicates TRBD2, and absent DNA this call remains unverified. This CDR3 contains 17 residues. Germline V gene data show CDR1 as KGHSH and CDR2 as LQKENI. CDR3 residues: CASSPRRLAGVSYEQYF.

The chain recombines TRBV7-2 with TRBJ2-4; TCRdb returns TRBD2, unconfirmable since there is no DNA. The germline gives CDR1 SGHTA, CDR2 FQGNSA. The CDR3 runs to 14 residues. CDR3 amino acids: CASSRGEGQNIQYF.

The chain uses TRBV7-9 and TRBJ1-3. Germline lookup yields CDR1 SEHNR and CDR2 FQNEAQ (reference sequence). CDR3 size: 14 residues. This CDR3 is CASSLVQTGNTIYF.

CDR3 loop: CASSKRGKTSGSSYNEQFF. The chain joins TRBV6-1 to TRBJ2-1; as DNA is missing, the TRBD2 call by TCRdb cannot be tested. CDR1 is MNHNS, CDR2 SASEGT, per germline. CDR3 length: 19 residues.

The chain employs TRBV4-2 and TRBJ2-5; the TRBD2 assignment by TCRdb is unverifiable without DNA. There are 13 residues in the CDR3. Germline CDR1 LGHNA, CDR2 YNFKEQ. The chain's CDR3 is CASSQGRAETQYF.

V usage is TRBV9 and J usage is TRBJ1-1; the TRBD1 assignment by TCRdb is unverifiable without DNA. Germline CDR1 and CDR2: SGDLS and YYNGEE. The CDR3 covers 15 residues. CDR3 residues: CASSVARGQDTVAFF.

The chain is built from TRBV5-1 and TRBJ2-5; TCRdb reports TRBD2, a call that lacks DNA to check it against. Germline values: CDR1 SGHRS, CDR2 YFSETQ. The CDR3 loop spans 16 amino acids. The CDR3 sequence is CASSSTGTSESETQYF. The full variable domain, completed using reference TRBV5-1 and TRBJ2-5, is KAGVTQTPRYLIKTRGQQVTLSCSPISGHRSVSWYQQTPGQGLQFLFEYFSETQRNKGNFPGRFSGRQFSNSRSEMNVSTLELGDSALYLCASSSTGTSESETQYFGPGTRLLVL.

The CDR3 is CASRGLAAYNKQFF. The gene calls are TRBV6-2 or TRBV6-3 and TRBJ2-1; TCRdb returns TRBD2, unconfirmable since there is no DNA. The CDR3 is made up of 14 amino acids. Germline lookup yields CDR1 MNHEY and CDR2 SVGEGT.

V gene TRBV4-2 combines with J gene TRBJ2-7; TCRdb returns TRBD1, unconfirmable since there is no DNA. This CDR3 has 16 residues. Per germline, CDR1 LGHNA and CDR2 YNFKEQ. CDR3 residues: CASSQVRTGGYYEQYF.

This rearrangement joins TRBV5-5 to TRBJ2-7. The CDR3 extends over 14 amino acids. Germline loops: CDR1 SGHKS, CDR2 YYEKEE (reference sequence). CDR3 sequence: CASSLEATAYEQYF.

The V gene is TRBV6-5, the J gene TRBJ2-4; TCRdb reports TRBD1, a call that lacks DNA to check it against. This CDR3 is 18 amino acids long. Germline loops: CDR1 MNHEY, CDR2 SVGAGI. CDR3 sequence: CASSYARQGSTAKNIQYF.

The J gene is TRBJ2-7, the V gene TRBV4-3; the D gene TCRdb calls, TRBD1, cannot be checked with no DNA. This CDR3 is built from 17 residues. The V gene's germline CDR1 is LGHNA and CDR2 YSLEER. CDR3 amino acids: CASSQAHRTMPPYEQYF.

The chain has TRBV4-3 and TRBJ2-1; TCRdb lists TRBD1, though no DNA is available to test this call. The CDR3 covers 15 residues. Germline values: CDR1 LGHNA, CDR2 YSLEER. The CDR3 here is CASSRRTVRDNEQFF.

The rearrangement uses TRBV12-3 or TRBV12-4 and TRBJ2-5; TCRdb's D call of TRBD1 is untestable without DNA. CDR3 length: 21 residues. The chain's CDR3 is CASSFFRLYGGHRRDVETQYF.

This chain connects TRBV5-1 to TRBJ2-1; TCRdb reports TRBD1, a call that lacks DNA to check it against. Germline assignment: CDR1 SGHRS and CDR2 YFSETQ. The CDR3 contains 15 residues. The CDR3 reads CASDTGQGEGNEQFF.

This chain uses TRBV5-4 with TRBJ2-1; the TRBD1 assignment by TCRdb is unverifiable without DNA. The CDR3 extends over 16 amino acids. Germline CDR1 SGHNT, CDR2 YYREEE (reference sequence). CDR3 loop: CASSLALGGNYNEQFF.

This chain uses TRBV7-9 with TRBJ2-7; no DNA is available, so the TRBD1 call from TCRdb remains unchecked. Germline CDR1 is SEHNR and CDR2 is FQNEAQ (reference sequence). This CDR3 region has 12 residues. CDR3 residues: CAIQRDSDWEYF.

The rearrangement joins TRBV7-8 to TRBJ2-7; checking the TCRdb D call of TRBD1 is not possible without DNA. The CDR3 contains 15 residues. From germline, CDR1 is SGHVS and CDR2 FQNEAQ. Here the CDR3 reads CASSLVGRVSYEQYF.

V gene TRBV12-3 or TRBV12-4 combines with J gene TRBJ1-6. The CDR3 has 15 amino acids. The CDR3 loop reads CASSVGGGLNSPLHF.

This sequence joins TRBV6-1 and TRBJ2-7; lacking DNA, the TRBD1 call made by TCRdb goes unchecked. The CDR3 runs 16 residues. Germline CDR1 reads MNHNS; CDR2 reads SASEGT. CDR3 region: CASSTRGNRLSYEQYF.

The rearrangement joins TRBV20-1 to TRBJ1-6; lacking DNA, the TRBD1 call made by TCRdb goes unchecked. The CDR3 totals 13 residues. Germline CDR1 and CDR2: DFQATT and SNEGSKA (reference sequence). The CDR3 here is CSASRGRDSPLHF.

The chain is built from TRBV5-1 and TRBJ2-1; there is no DNA to check the TCRdb D call of TRBD2. The CDR3 runs 16 residues. Germline CDR1 SGHRS, CDR2 YFSETQ. The CDR3 sequence: CASSLGPSGGANEQFF.

This chain joins TRBV5-1 and TRBJ2-5; TCRdb lists TRBD1, though no DNA is available to test this call. The CDR3 consists of 15 residues. Germline values: CDR1 SGHRS, CDR2 YFSETQ. The CDR3 loop reads CASSRAQGRSETQYF.

The CDR3 sequence: CASSFSGRDTEAFF. The V gene is TRBV7-2, the J gene TRBJ1-1. The CDR3 totals 14 residues. Per germline, CDR1 SGHTA and CDR2 FQGNSA.

V is TRBV6-2 or TRBV6-3 and J is TRBJ1-1; checking the TCRdb D call of TRBD1 is not possible without DNA. Looked up from germline, CDR1 is MNHEY and CDR2 is SVGEGT. The CDR3 is 15 amino acids. The CDR3 loop reads CASSLGGTMNTEAFF.